The clone carrying this TCR beta chain was recorded only once. Its antigen is currently unknown. Germline-derived CDR1 and CDR2 are ENHRY and SYGVKD. The CDR3 extends over 16 amino acids. V shed 6 bases and J 4 bases; nucleotides not matched to a gene: 10. The data were obtained in a study of T cell responses to AZD1222 COVID-19 vaccine. Clones were sequenced by immunoSEQ multiplex PCR, and TCRdb holds only the in-frame ones, with some missing. The sample includes 80,000 to 90,000 clones, around nine tenths of them seen just once. Study conclusions and caveats: Spike-specific TCR breadth and depth both grew after two AZD1222 doses. There were repertoire samples only from the period after the peak T cell response.

The chain is built from TRBV10-3 and TRBJ2-1; 9 nucleotides match TRBD2. Specimen: peripheral blood, collected on day 0 of AZD1222 vaccination. The sequence was obtained from an adult in good health. The CDR3 protein is CAIRSFASGAYNEQFF. In nucleotides, the CDR3 is TGTGCCATCAGGTCATTTGCTAGCGGGGCGTACAATGAGCAGTTCTTC.